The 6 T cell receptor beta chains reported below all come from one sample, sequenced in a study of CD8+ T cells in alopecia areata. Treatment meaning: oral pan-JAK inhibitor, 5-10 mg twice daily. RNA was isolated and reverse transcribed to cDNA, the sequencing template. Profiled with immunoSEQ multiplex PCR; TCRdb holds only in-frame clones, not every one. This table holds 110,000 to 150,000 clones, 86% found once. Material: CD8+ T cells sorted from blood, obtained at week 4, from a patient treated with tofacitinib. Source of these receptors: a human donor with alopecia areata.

Here the CDR3 reads CASSQVFGSYEQYF. CDR3 DNA sequence: TGCGCCAGCAGCCAAGTTTTTGGCTCCTACGAGCAGTACTTC. This rearrangement joins TRBV4-1 to TRBJ2-7; D ambiguous. The ends were cut back, 1 base at V and 0 bases at J, with 7 bases in the middle. The CDR3 extends over 14 amino acids. The germline V gene has CDR1 MGHRA and CDR2 YSYEKL.

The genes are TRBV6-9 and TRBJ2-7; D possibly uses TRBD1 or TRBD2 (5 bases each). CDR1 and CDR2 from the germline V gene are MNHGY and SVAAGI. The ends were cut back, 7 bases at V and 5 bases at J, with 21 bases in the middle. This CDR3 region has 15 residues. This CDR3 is CASTRDRPGGDEQYF. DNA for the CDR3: TGTGCCAGCACCAGGGACCGGCCTGGGGGAGACGAGCAGTACTTC.

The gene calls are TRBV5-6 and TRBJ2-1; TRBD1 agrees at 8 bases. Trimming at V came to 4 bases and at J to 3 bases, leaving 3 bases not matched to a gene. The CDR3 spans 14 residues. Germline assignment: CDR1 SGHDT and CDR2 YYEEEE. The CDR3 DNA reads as TGTGCCAGCAGCGCCGGGACAGGCTACAATGAGCAGTTCTTC. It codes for CASSAGTGYNEQFF.

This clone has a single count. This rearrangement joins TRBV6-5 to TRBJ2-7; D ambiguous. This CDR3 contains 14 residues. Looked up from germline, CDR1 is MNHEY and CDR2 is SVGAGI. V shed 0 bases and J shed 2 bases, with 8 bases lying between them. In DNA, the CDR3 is TGTGCCAGCAGTTACTCGACACTTACCTACGAGCAGTACTTC. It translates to CASSYSTLTYEQYF.

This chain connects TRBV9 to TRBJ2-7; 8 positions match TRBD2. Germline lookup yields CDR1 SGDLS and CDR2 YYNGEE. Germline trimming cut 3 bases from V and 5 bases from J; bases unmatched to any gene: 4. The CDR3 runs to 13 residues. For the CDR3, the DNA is TGTGCCAGCAGCGCCGGGACTAGGAACGAGCAGTACTTC. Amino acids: CASSAGTRNEQYF. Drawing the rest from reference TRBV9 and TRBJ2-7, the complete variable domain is DSGVTQTPKHLITATGQRVTLRCSPRSGDLSVYWYQQSLDQGLQFLIQYYNGEERAKGNILERFSAQQFPDLHSELNLSSLELGDSALYFCASSAGTRNEQYFGPGTRLTVT.

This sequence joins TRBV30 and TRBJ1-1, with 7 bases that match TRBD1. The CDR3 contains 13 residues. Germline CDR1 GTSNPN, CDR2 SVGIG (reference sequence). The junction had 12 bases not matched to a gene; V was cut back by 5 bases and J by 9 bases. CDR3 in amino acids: CAWGTVSAYQAFF. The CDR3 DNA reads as TGTGCCTGGGGGACAGTATCCGCGTACCAAGCTTTCTTT.